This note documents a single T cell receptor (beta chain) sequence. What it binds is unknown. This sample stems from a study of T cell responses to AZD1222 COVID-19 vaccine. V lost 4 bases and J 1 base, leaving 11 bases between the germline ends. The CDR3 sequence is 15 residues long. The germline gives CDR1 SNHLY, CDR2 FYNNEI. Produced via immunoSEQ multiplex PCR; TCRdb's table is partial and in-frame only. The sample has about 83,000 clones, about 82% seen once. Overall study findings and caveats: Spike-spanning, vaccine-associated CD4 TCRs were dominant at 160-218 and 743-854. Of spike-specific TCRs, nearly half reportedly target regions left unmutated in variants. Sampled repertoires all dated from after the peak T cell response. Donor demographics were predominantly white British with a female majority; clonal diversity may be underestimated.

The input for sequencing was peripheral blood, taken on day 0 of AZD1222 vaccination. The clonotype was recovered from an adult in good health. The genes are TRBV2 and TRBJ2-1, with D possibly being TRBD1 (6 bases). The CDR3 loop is CASSASQGSYNEQFF. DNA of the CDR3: TGTGCCAGCAGTGCCTCACAGGGATCCTACAATGAGCAGTTCTTC.